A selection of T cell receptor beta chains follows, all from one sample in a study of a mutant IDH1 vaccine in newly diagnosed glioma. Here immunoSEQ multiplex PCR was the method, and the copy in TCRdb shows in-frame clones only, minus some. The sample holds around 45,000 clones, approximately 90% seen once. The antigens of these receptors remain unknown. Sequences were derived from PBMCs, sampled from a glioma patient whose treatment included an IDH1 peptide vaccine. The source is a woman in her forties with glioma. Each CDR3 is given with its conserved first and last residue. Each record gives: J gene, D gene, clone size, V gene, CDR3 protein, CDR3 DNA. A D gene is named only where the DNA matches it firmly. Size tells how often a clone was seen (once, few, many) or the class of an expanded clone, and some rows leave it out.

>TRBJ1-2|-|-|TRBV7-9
CASSLGEAMNDYYGYTF
TGTGCCAGCAGCTTAGGAGAAGCAATGAACGACTACTATGGCTACACCTTC
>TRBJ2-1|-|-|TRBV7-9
CASSSPGALGEQFF
TGTGCCAGCAGCTCCCCAGGGGCTTTGGGTGAGCAGTTCTTC
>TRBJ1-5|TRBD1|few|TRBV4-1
CASSRGQGNQPQHF
TGCGCCAGCAGCCGTGGACAGGGGAATCAGCCCCAGCATTTT
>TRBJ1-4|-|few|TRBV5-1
CASSPGGRLSTNEKLFF
TGCGCCAGCAGCCCCGGGGGGCGGCTTTCAACTAATGAAAAACTGTTTTTT
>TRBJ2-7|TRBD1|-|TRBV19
CASSPTGTGGYEQYF
TGTGCCAGTAGCCCAACCGGGACAGGGGGTTACGAGCAGTACTTC
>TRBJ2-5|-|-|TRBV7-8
CASSFLEETQYF
TGTGCCAGCAGCTTTCTTGAAGAGACCCAGTACTTC
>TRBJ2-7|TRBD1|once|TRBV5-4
CASSLTPDRDEQYF
TGTGCCAGCAGCTTAACCCCTGACAGGGACGAGCAGTACTTC
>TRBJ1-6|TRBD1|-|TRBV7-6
CASSSGGPGGVRSPLHF
TGTGCCAGCAGCTCGGGGGGCCCAGGGGGCGTTAGATCACCCCTCCACTTT
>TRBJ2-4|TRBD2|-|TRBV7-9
CASSLGGVRDYLNIQYF
TGTGCCAGCAGCTTAGGGGGCGTGAGGGACTACTTAAACATTCAGTACTTC
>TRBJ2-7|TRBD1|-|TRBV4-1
CASSQGQGVVGGEQYF
TGCGCCAGCAGCCAAGGACAGGGGGTCGTCGGGGGGGAGCAGTACTTC
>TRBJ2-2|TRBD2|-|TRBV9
CASSPRTSVNTGELFF
TGTGCCAGCAGCCCGAGGACTAGCGTGAACACCGGGGAGCTGTTTTTT
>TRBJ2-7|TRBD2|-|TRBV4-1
CASSQGGTSGEQYF
TGCGCCAGCAGCCAGGGTGGGACTAGCGGCGAGCAGTACTTC
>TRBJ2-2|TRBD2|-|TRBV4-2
CASSQLAGGNTGELFF
TGTGCCAGCAGCCAACTAGCGGGGGGGAACACCGGGGAGCTGTTTTTT
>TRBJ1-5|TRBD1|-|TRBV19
CASSDPGQASNQPQHF
TGTGCCAGTAGTGATCCAGGACAGGCTAGCAATCAGCCCCAGCATTTT
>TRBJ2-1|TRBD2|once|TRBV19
CASSIGVLAGGPGNNEQFF
TGTGCCAGTAGTATAGGTGTTTTAGCGGGGGGGCCTGGGAACAATGAGCAGTTCTTC
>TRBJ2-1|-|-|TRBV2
CASMKEYRGYNEQFF
TGTGCCAGCATGAAAGAGTACCGGGGTTACAATGAGCAGTTCTTC
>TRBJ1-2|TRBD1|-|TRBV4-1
CASSQGTGVGYTF
TGCGCCAGCAGCCAAGGCACAGGGGTCGGCTACACCTTC
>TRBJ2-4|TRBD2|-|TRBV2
CASSAPLGGIIQYF
TGTGCCAGCAGTGCCCCTCTGGGGGGGATCATTCAGTACTTC
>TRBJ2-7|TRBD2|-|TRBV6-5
CASSSSGRRYEQYF
TGTGCCAGCAGTTCCAGCGGGAGAAGGTACGAGCAGTACTTC
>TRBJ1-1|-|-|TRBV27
CASSFGCPGAFF
TGTGCCAGCAGTTTTGGTTGTCCAGGAGCTTTCTTT
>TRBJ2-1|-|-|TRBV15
CATSRVEATVGNEQFF
TGTGCCACCAGCAGAGTTGAGGCTACCGTGGGGAATGAGCAGTTCTTC
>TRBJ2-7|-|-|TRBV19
CASSIGTLYEQYF
TGTGCCAGTAGTATAGGTACACTCTACGAGCAGTACTTC
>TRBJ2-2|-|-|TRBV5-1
CASSRGTTTGELFF
TGCGCCAGCAGCCGTGGCACCACCACCGGGGAGCTGTTTTTT
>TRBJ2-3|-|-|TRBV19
CASSIVRGSTDTQYF
TGTGCCAGTAGTATAGTTCGCGGTAGCACAGATACGCAGTATTTT
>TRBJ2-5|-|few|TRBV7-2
CASSLSMTETQYF
TGTGCCAGCAGCCTCTCCATGACAGAGACCCAGTACTTC
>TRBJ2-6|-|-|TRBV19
CASSIDPGANVLTF
TGTGCCAGTAGTATAGATCCTGGGGCCAACGTCCTGACTTTC
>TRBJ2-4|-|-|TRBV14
CASSQQKNIQYF
TGTGCCAGCAGCCAGCAAAAAAACATTCAGTACTTC
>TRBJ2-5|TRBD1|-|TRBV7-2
CASSSGQGGAQETQYF
TGTGCCAGCAGCTCCGGACAGGGGGGGGCACAAGAGACCCAGTACTTC
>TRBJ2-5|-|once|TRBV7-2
CASRTGQQETQYF
TGTGCCAGCAGAACCGGACAGCAAGAGACCCAGTACTTC
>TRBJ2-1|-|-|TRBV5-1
CASSLGVEGEQFF
TGCGCCAGCAGCTTGGGTGTAGAGGGGGAGCAGTTCTTC
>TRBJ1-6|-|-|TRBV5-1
CASSLNSEAVNSPLHF
TGCGCCAGCAGCTTGAATTCGGAGGCCGTTAATTCACCCCTCCACTTT
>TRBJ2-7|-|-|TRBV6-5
CASSYTGSYEQYF
TGTGCCAGCAGTTACACGGGGTCCTACGAGCAGTACTTC
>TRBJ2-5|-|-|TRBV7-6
CASSPRDGYLQETQYF
TGTGCCAGCAGCCCCCGGGACGGGTACCTGCAAGAGACCCAGTACTTC
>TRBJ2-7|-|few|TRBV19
CASSTAPEYEQYF
TGTGCCAGTAGTACCGCTCCCGAGTACGAGCAGTACTTC
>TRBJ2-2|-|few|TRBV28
CASMGRRPGELFF
TGTGCCAGCATGGGACGGCGTCCCGGGGAGCTGTTTTTT
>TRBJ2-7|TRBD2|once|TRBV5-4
CASSLAVAGAYEQYF
TGTGCCAGCAGCTTGGCGGTGGCGGGAGCCTACGAGCAGTACTTC
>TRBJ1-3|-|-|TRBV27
CASSLSPSSGNTIYF
TGTGCCAGCAGTTTAAGTCCCAGCTCTGGAAACACCATATATTTT
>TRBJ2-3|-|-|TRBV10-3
CAISEGLGGPDTQYF
TGTGCCATCAGTGAAGGACTCGGGGGCCCAGATACGCAGTATTTT
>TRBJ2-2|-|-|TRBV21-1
CASSKALSGRANGELFF
TGTGCCAGCAGCAAAGCGCTTAGCGGGAGGGCGAACGGGGAGCTGTTTTTT
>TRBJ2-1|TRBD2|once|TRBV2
CASSESGGGLGSSYNEQFF
TGTGCCAGCAGTGAAAGCGGTGGAGGACTAGGTAGCTCCTACAATGAGCAGTTCTTC
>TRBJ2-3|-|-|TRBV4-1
CASSQSRQSGTDTQYF
TGCGCCAGCAGCCAATCCAGACAGTCTGGCACAGATACGCAGTATTTT
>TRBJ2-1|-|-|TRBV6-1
CASNTLGGAYNEQFF
TGTGCCAGCAATACGCTAGGGGGGGCCTACAATGAGCAGTTCTTC
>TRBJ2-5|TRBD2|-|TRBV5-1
CASSLVLAGGETQYF
TGCGCCAGCAGCTTGGTACTAGCGGGAGGGGAGACCCAGTACTTC
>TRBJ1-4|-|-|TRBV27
CASSSNRAEKLFF
TGTGCCAGCAGTTCCAACAGGGCTGAAAAACTGTTTTTT
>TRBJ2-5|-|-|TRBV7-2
CASSLGRAYQETQYF
TGTGCCAGCAGCTTAGGGCGGGCGTACCAAGAGACCCAGTACTTC
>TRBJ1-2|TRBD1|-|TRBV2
CASSLRGGYGYTF
TGTGCCAGCTCCCTCAGGGGGGGTTATGGCTACACCTTC
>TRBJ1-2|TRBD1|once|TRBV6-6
CASSAPPGQGVGYTF
TGTGCCAGCAGTGCTCCCCCGGGACAGGGTGTTGGCTACACCTTC
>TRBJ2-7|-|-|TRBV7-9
CASSLAPASYEQYF
TGTGCCAGCAGCTTAGCCCCTGCATCCTACGAGCAGTACTTC
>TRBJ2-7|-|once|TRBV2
CASSEEGSYEQYF
TGTGCCAGCAGTGAGGAGGGCTCCTACGAGCAGTACTTC
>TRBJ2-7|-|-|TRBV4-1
CASSPSGSYEQYF
TGCGCCAGCAGCCCCAGCGGGTCCTACGAGCAGTACTTC
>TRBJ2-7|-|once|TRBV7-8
CASSLARGPVGEQYF
TGTGCCAGCAGCTTAGCACGGGGCCCTGTAGGCGAGCAGTACTTC
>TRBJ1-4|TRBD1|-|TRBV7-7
CASSKGQREKLFF
TGTGCTAGCAGCAAGGGACAGCGGGAAAAACTGTTTTTT
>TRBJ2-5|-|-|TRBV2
CASSYEGGRETQYF
TGTGCCAGCAGTTACGAAGGGGGACGAGAGACCCAGTACTTC
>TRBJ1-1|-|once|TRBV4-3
CASSIRRTMNTEAFF
TGCGCCAGCAGCATCCGACGGACGATGAACACTGAAGCTTTCTTT
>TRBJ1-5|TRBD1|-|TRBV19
CASSTGQTNQPQHF
TGTGCCAGTAGTACGGGACAGACCAATCAGCCCCAGCATTTT
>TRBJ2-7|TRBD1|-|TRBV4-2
CASSSPTGGLGEQYF
TGTGCCAGCAGCTCTCCGACAGGGGGCTTAGGAGAGCAGTACTTC
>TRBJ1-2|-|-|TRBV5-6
CASSLAVGGYTF
TGTGCCAGCAGCTTGGCCGTGGGCGGCTACACCTTC
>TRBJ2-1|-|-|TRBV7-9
CASSLTRLSKDNEQFF
TGTGCCAGCAGCTTAACCCGGCTAAGCAAAGACAATGAGCAGTTCTTC
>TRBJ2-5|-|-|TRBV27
CASSFGSQETQYF
TGTGCCAGCAGTTTTGGAAGTCAAGAGACCCAGTACTTC